This note documents a single TCR beta chain sequence. This sample is drawn from a study of T cells expressing NK-cell markers. Germline CDR1 and CDR2: SEHNR and FQNEAQ (reference sequence). CDR3 length equals 16 residues. TCRdb derives one entry per CDR3 protein from the 5' RACE reads, leaving out DNA. The specimen's table records about 440,000 distinct CDR3 sequences. The sample was blood T cells: a sorted CD56 or NKG2C T cell subset, CD4+ or CD8+ T cells, or bulk PBMC T cells (not recorded which). This chain connects TRBV7-9 to TRBJ2-1; TCRdb gives TRBD1 as the D gene, but with no DNA this cannot be confirmed. This receptor was identified in a woman aged 18 to 69 in good health. CDR3 loop: CASSLMGVSSYNEQFF.